A selection of T cell receptor beta chains follows, all from one sample in a study of CD4 T cells in relation to SARS-CoV-2 and coronaviruses. Data came from immunoSEQ multiplex PCR; TCRdb stores just in-frame clones and leaves some out. Among 41,000 or so clones listed, roughly 84% were seen once. No cognate antigen is known for these TCRs. The sample comprised naive CD4+ T cells from PBMCs, cultured in vitro. These receptors came from an adult with COVID-19. Each CDR3 is given with its conserved first and last residue. A D gene is named only where the DNA matches it firmly. Size tells how often a clone was seen (once, few, many) or the class of an expanded clone, and some rows leave it out.

.	TRBV25-1	TRBD1	TRBJ2-3	CASSPKGQITDTQYF	TGTGCCAGCAGTCCTAAGGGACAGATAACAGATACGCAGTATTTT
.	TRBV28	.	TRBJ2-7	CASSLPGRPYEQYF	TGTGCCAGCAGTTTACCGGGCAGGCCCTACGAGCAGTACTTC
.	TRBV19	.	TRBJ2-1	CASSISGGDYNEQFF	TGTGCCAGTAGTATATCGGGTGGGGACTACAATGAGCAGTTCTTC
few	TRBV6-5	.	TRBJ1-1	CASRRFRGTEAFF	TGTGCCAGCAGGAGGTTCAGGGGCACTGAAGCTTTCTTT
.	TRBV5-1	.	TRBJ1-3	CASSQDSSGNTIYF	TGCGCCAGCAGCCAAGACAGCTCTGGAAACACCATATATTTT
.	TRBV4-2	.	TRBJ2-6	CASSQDGAQGANVLTF	TGTGCCAGCAGCCAAGATGGGGCGCAAGGGGCCAACGTCCTGACTTTC
.	TRBV2	.	TRBJ2-5	CASSERTHQETQYF	TGTGCCAGCAGTGAACGGACTCACCAAGAGACCCAGTACTTC
few	TRBV18	TRBD2	TRBJ2-1	CASSPRTSGIRNEQFF	TGTGCCAGCTCACCAAGGACTAGCGGGATACGGAATGAGCAGTTCTTC
.	TRBV4-3	.	TRBJ2-2	CASSQELAVHTGELFF	TGCGCCAGCAGCCAAGAGCTAGCCGTCCACACCGGGGAGCTGTTTTTT
.	TRBV5-1	.	TRBJ1-3	CASSLGSGTGNTIYF	TGCGCCAGCAGCTTGGGATCCGGGACTGGAAACACCATATATTTT
few	TRBV7-9	TRBD1	TRBJ1-2	CASSLVPGGDNYGYTF	TGTGCCAGCAGCTTAGTCCCAGGGGGGGATAACTATGGCTACACCTTC
.	TRBV6-1	TRBD1	TRBJ2-3	CASSEMDAGGIDTQYF	TGTGCCAGCAGTGAAATGGATGCAGGGGGCATAGATACGCAGTATTTT
.	TRBV6-1	.	TRBJ2-1	CASSAKTGSAPSSNEQFF	TGTGCCAGCAGTGCCAAAACAGGGTCGGCGCCCAGTAGTAATGAGCAGTTCTTC
few	TRBV5-1	TRBD1	TRBJ1-1	CASSAGQGQNTEAFF	TGCGCCAGCAGCGCGGGACAGGGGCAGAACACTGAAGCTTTCTTT
.	TRBV5-1	.	TRBJ2-3	CASSLERRDTDTQYF	TGCGCCAGCAGCTTGGAGAGGAGAGACACAGATACGCAGTATTTT
.	TRBV5-4	.	TRBJ2-7	CASSVAGSYEQYF	TGTGCCAGCAGCGTGGCAGGAAGCTACGAGCAGTACTTC
.	TRBV7-9	TRBD2	TRBJ2-1	CASSLVLAGYNEQFF	TGTGCCAGCAGCTTAGTCCTAGCGGGCTACAATGAGCAGTTCTTC
.	TRBV25-1	.	TRBJ2-2	CASSWGHSPNTGELFF	TGTGCCAGCAGTTGGGGGCACAGTCCGAACACCGGGGAGCTGTTTTTT
.	TRBV28	TRBD1	TRBJ2-1	CAAQGQGGSGEQFF	TGTGCCGCCCAGGGACAGGGGGGATCGGGCGAGCAGTTCTTC
.	TRBV11-2	TRBD2	TRBJ2-5	CASSSGLVRETQYF	TGTGCCAGCAGCTCGGGACTAGTTCGAGAGACCCAGTACTTC
.	TRBV30	.	TRBJ2-1	CAWSVIGWQFF	TGTGCCTGGAGTGTAATCGGGTGGCAGTTCTTC
.	TRBV28	.	TRBJ1-1	CASSLPRGHTEAFF	TGTGCCAGCAGTCTTCCCCGAGGTCACACTGAAGCTTTCTTT
few	TRBV9	TRBD1	TRBJ2-7	CASSVTGNYEQYF	TGTGCCAGCAGCGTGACAGGGAACTACGAGCAGTACTTC
.	TRBV15	.	TRBJ2-6	CATSRDLVSTRSSGANVLTF	TGTGCCACCAGCAGAGATCTAGTTAGCACTCGAAGCTCTGGGGCCAACGTCCTGACTTTC
few	TRBV5-4	.	TRBJ2-7	CASSPRDSYEQYF	TGTGCCAGCAGCCCCCGGGACTCCTACGAGCAGTACTTC
once	TRBV28	TRBD1	TRBJ1-1	CASSPRGQGWTEAFF	TGTGCCAGCAGTCCCAGGGGACAGGGTTGGACTGAAGCTTTCTTT
.	TRBV15	.	TRBJ1-1	CATSRDRLGGSEAFF	TGTGCCACCAGCAGAGATCGTTTGGGGGGCTCTGAAGCTTTCTTT
.	TRBV30	.	TRBJ2-5	CAWSGGGGGQETQYF	TGTGCCTGGAGCGGCGGCGGGGGCGGGCAAGAGACCCAGTACTTC
.	TRBV3-1/TRBV3-2	.	TRBJ2-5	CASSQGILGQTQYF	TGTGCCAGCAGCCAAGGAATACTAGGCCAGACCCAGTACTTC
.	TRBV7-9	TRBD2	TRBJ2-1	CASSDTSGAYNEQFF	TGTGCCAGCAGCGACACTAGCGGGGCGTACAATGAGCAGTTCTTC
few	TRBV7-8	.	TRBJ1-6	CASSLAGLQSPLHF	TGTGCCAGCAGCTTAGCAGGGTTACAATCACCCCTCCACTTT
.	TRBV30	.	TRBJ2-6	CARRWGRTGANVLTF	TGTGCTCGGCGTTGGGGGCGAACTGGGGCCAACGTCCTGACTTTC
.	TRBV7-9	.	TRBJ2-5	CASSPAGGVETQYF	TGTGCCAGCAGCCCCGCCGGAGGGGTGGAGACCCAGTACTTC
.	TRBV3-1/TRBV3-2	TRBD1	TRBJ1-1	CASSQMPGGRTEAFF	TGTGCCAGCAGCCAAATGCCAGGGGGTCGGACTGAAGCTTTCTTT
.	TRBV3-1/TRBV3-2	TRBD2	TRBJ2-2	CASSPGLAAPGNTGELFF	TGTGCCAGCAGCCCGGGACTAGCGGCCCCTGGGAACACCGGGGAGCTGTTTTTT
.	TRBV27	.	TRBJ2-7	CASTRGSSYEQYF	TGTGCCAGCACTAGGGGTAGCTCCTACGAGCAGTACTTC
.	TRBV29-1	TRBD2	TRBJ2-5	CSVRTGGQETQYF	TGCAGCGTCAGGACGGGGGGGCAAGAGACCCAGTACTTC
.	TRBV28	TRBD2	TRBJ2-7	CASRKPSGPTYEQYF	TGTGCCAGCAGGAAACCTAGCGGTCCCACCTACGAGCAGTACTTC
few	TRBV3-1/TRBV3-2	.	TRBJ1-1	CASSPNRANTEAFF	TGTGCCAGCAGCCCTAACAGGGCCAACACTGAAGCTTTCTTT
.	TRBV28	TRBD1	TRBJ2-4	CASSSDRALLAKNIQYF	TGTGCCAGCAGCTCGGACAGGGCTCTATTAGCCAAAAACATTCAGTACTTC
.	TRBV9	TRBD2	TRBJ2-1	CASSQRDDYNEQFF	TGTGCCAGCAGCCAGCGGGACGATTACAATGAGCAGTTCTTC
.	TRBV5-6	.	TRBJ2-7	CASSLGTFYEQYF	TGTGCCAGCAGCTTGGGGACTTTTTACGAGCAGTACTTC
.	TRBV9	.	TRBJ2-5	CASSPHVGQGGETQYF	TGTGCCAGCAGCCCCCATGTAGGGCAGGGCGGAGAGACCCAGTACTTC
.	TRBV15	TRBD2	TRBJ2-7	CATSRGRGPSGSYEQYF	TGTGCCACCAGCAGAGGGAGGGGGCCTAGCGGGAGTTACGAGCAGTACTTC
.	TRBV4-1	.	TRBJ1-1	CASSQDGRGNTEAFF	TGCGCCAGCAGCCAAGATGGCAGGGGGAACACTGAAGCTTTCTTT
.	TRBV18	.	TRBJ1-1	CASTKRSGTEAFF	TGTGCCAGCACAAAACGTTCCGGCACTGAAGCTTTCTTT
once	TRBV9	TRBD2	TRBJ2-2	CASSPVGVAGVGELFF	TGTGCCAGCAGCCCAGTTGGGGTAGCGGGAGTCGGGGAGCTGTTTTTT
.	TRBV19	TRBD1	TRBJ2-1	CASSMRAGQGISYNEQFF	TGTGCCAGTAGTATGAGGGCGGGACAGGGGATCTCCTACAATGAGCAGTTCTTC
.	TRBV28	TRBD1	TRBJ1-5	CASSSSGTGGNYQPQHF	TGTGCCAGCAGTTCCTCGGGGACAGGGGGAAACTATCAGCCCCAGCATTTT